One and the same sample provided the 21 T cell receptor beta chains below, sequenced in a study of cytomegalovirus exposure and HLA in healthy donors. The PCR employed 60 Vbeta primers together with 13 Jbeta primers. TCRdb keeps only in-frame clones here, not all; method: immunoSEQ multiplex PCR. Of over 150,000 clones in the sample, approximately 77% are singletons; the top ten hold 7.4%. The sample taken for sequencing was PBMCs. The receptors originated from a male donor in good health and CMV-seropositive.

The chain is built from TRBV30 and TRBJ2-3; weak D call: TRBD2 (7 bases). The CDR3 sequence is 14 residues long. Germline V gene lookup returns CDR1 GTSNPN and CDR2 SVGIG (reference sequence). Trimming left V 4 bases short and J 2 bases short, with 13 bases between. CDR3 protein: CAWIERDITDTQYF. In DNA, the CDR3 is TGTGCCTGGATAGAGCGGGACATCACAGATACGCAGTATTTT.

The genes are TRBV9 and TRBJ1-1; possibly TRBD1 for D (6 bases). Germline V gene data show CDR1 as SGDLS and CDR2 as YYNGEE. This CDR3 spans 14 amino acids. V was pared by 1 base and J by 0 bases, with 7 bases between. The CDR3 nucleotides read TGTGCCAGCAGCGTAACAGGGATGAACACTGAAGCTTTCTTT. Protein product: CASSVTGMNTEAFF.

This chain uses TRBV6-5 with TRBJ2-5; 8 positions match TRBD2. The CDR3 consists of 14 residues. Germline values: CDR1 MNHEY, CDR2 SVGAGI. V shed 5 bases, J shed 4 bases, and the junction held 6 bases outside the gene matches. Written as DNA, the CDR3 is TGTGCCAGCAGTACAGCGGGGGCCCTAGAGACCCAGTACTTC. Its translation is CASSTAGALETQYF.

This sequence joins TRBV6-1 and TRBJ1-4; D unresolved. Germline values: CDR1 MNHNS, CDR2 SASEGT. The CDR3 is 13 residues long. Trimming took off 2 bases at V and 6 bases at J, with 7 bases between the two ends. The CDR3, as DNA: TGTGCCAGCAGTGAATCGGGGTATGAAAAACTGTTTTTT. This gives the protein CASSESGYEKLFF.

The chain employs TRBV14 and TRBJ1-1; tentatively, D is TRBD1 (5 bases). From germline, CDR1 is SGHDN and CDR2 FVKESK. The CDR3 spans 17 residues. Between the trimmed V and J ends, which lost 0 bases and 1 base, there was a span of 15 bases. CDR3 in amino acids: CASSQDRRGFRNTEAFF. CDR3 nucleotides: TGTGCCAGCAGCCAAGATCGTAGGGGATTCAGGAACACTGAAGCTTTCTTT.

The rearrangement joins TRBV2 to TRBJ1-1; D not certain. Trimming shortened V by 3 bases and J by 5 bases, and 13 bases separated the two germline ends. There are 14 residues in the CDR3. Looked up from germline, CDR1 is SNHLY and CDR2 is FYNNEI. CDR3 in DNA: TGTGCCAGCAGTGAGGGCCCGGGAGGAACTGAAGCTTTCTTT. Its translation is CASSEGPGGTEAFF.

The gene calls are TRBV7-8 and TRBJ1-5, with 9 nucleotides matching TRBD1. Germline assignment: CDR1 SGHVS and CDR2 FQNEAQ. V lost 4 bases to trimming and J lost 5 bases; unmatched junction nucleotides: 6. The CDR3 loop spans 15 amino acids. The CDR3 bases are TGTGCCAGCAGCTCCCGACAGGGGGGCGATCAGCCCCAGCATTTT. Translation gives CASSSRQGGDQPQHF. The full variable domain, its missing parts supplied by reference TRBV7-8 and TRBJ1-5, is GAGVSQSPRYKVAKRGQDVALRCDPISGHVSLFWYQQALGQGPEFLTYFQNEAQLDKSGLPSDRFFAERPEGSVSTLKIQRTQQEDSAVYLCASSSRQGGDQPQHFGDGTRLSIL.

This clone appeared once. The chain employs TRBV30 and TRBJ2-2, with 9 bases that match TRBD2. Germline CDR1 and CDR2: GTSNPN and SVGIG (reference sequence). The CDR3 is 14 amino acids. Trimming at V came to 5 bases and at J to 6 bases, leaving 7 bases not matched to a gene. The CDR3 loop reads CAWFGSGGPGELFF. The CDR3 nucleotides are TGTGCCTGGTTTGGTAGCGGGGGCCCCGGGGAGCTGTTTTTT.

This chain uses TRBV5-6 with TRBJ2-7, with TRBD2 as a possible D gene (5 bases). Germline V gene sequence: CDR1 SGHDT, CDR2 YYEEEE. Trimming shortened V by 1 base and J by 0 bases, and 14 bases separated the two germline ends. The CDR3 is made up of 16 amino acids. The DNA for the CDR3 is TGTGCCAGCAGCTTGTTTGGGAGCGGTTTCTCCTACGAGCAGTACTTC. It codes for CASSLFGSGFSYEQYF.

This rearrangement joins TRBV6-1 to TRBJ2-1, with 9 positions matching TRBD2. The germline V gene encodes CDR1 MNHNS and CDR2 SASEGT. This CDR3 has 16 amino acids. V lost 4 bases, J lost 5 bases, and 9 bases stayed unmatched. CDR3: CASSGGSGGRNNEQFF. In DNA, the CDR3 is TGTGCCAGCAGTGGTGGGAGCGGGGGGAGAAACAATGAGCAGTTCTTC.

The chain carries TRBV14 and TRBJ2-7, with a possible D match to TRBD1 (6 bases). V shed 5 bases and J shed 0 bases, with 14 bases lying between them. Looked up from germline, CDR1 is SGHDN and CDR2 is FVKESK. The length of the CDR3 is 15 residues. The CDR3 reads CASSLLRGPSYEQYF. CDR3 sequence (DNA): TGTGCCAGCAGCTTACTCAGGGGTCCCTCCTACGAGCAGTACTTC.

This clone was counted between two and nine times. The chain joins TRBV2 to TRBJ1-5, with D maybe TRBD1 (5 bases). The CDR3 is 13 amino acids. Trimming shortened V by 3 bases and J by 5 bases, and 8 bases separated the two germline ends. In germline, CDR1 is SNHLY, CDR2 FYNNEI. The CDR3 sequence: CASSDRVDQPQHF. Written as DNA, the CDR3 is TGTGCCAGCAGTGACAGGGTTGATCAGCCCCAGCATTTT. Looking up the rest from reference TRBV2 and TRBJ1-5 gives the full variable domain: EPEVTQTPSHQVTQMGQEVILRCVPISNHLYFYWYRQILGQKVEFLVSFYNNEISEKSEIFDDQFSVERPDGSNFTLKIRSTKLEDSAMYFCASSDRVDQPQHFGDGTRLSIL.

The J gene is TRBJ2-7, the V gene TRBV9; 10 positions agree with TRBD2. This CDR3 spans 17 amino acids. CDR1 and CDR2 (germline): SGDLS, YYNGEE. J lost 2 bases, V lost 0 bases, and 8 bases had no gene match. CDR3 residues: CASSVGSSGGNTYEQYF. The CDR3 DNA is TGTGCCAGCAGCGTAGGTAGTAGCGGGGGGAACACCTACGAGCAGTACTTC.

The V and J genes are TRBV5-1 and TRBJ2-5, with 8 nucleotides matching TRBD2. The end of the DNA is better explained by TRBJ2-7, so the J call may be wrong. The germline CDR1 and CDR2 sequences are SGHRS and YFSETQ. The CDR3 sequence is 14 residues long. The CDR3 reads CASSVGLVSYEQYF. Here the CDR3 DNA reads TGCGCCAGCAGCGTGGGACTAGTTTCCTACGAGCAGTACTTC.

Here the CDR3 reads CASSSSGFYNEQFF. The CDR3 nucleotides read TGTGCCAGCAGCTCTAGCGGGTTCTACAATGAGCAGTTCTTC. V gene TRBV11-2 combines with J gene TRBJ2-1, with 8 bases matching TRBD2. CDR1 SGHAT and CDR2 FQNNGV come from the germline V gene. This CDR3 has 14 amino acids. V was clipped by 4 bases and J by 3 bases; unmatched bases: 2.

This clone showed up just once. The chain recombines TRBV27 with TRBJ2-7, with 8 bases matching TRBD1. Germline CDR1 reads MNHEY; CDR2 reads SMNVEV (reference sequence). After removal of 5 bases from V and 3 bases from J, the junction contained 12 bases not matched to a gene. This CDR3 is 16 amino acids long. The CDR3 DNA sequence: TGTGCCAGCAGTCCCTCAGGGGGCGTTAGTGGCTACGAGCAGTACTTC. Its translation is CASSPSGGVSGYEQYF.

The CDR3 sequence: CASSSTPRGHDGYTF. CDR3 coding DNA: TGTGCCAGCAGCTCGACCCCCAGGGGGCATGATGGCTACACCTTC. The chain has TRBV11-2 and TRBJ1-2; 8 nucleotides match TRBD1. The CDR3 sequence is 15 residues long. CDR1 and CDR2 (germline): SGHAT, FQNNGV. The ends lost 4 bases at V and 6 bases at J; junction bases unmatched: 10.

In DNA, the CDR3 is TGCGCCAGCAGCTTGGGGACAGGGTATGGCTACACCTTC. Translating it yields CASSLGTGYGYTF. The J gene is TRBJ1-2, the V gene TRBV5-1; 8 bases map to TRBD1. CDR3 length equals 13 residues. CDR1 is SGHRS and CDR2 is YFSETQ in the germline V gene. V was pared by 0 bases and J by 5 bases, with 0 bases of the junction left unmatched.

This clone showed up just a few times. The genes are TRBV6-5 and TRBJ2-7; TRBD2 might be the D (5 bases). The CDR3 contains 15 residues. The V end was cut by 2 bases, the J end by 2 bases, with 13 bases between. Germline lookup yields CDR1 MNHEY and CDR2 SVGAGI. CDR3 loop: CASSYRQAAAYEQYF. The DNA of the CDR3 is TGTGCCAGCAGTTACAGGCAAGCGGCGGCCTACGAGCAGTACTTC.

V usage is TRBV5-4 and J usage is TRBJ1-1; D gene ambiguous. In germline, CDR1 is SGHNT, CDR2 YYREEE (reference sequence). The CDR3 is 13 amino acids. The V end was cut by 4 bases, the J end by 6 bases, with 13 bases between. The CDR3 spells CASSPYARAEAFF. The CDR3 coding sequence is TGTGCCAGCAGCCCCTACGCCCGGGCTGAAGCTTTCTTT.

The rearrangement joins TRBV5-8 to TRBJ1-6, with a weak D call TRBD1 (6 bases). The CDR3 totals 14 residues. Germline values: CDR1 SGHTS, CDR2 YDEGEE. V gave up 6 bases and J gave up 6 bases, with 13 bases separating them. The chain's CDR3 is CASTSRQVNSPLHF. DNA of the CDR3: TGTGCCAGCACCTCAAGACAGGTTAATTCACCCCTCCACTTT.